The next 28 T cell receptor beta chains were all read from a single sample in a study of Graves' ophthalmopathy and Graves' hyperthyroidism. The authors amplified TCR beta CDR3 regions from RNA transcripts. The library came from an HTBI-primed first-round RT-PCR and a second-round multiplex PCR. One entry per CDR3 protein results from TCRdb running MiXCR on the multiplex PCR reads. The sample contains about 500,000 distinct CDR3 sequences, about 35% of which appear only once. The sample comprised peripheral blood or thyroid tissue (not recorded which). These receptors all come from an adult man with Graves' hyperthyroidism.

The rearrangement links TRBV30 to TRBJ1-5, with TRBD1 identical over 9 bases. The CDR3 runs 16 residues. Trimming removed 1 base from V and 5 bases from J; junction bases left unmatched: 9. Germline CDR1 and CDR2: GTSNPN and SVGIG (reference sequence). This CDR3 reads CAWSAAYRGLDQPQHF. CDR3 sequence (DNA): TGTGCCTGGAGTGCCGCGTACAGGGGGCTTGATCAGCCCCAGCATTTT.

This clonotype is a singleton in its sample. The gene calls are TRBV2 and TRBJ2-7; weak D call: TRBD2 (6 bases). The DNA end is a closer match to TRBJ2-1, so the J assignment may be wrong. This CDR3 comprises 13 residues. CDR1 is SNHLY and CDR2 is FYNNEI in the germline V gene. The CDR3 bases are TGTGCCAGCAGAATCGGCGGGGCGGATGAGCAGTTCTTC. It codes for CASRIGGADEQFF.

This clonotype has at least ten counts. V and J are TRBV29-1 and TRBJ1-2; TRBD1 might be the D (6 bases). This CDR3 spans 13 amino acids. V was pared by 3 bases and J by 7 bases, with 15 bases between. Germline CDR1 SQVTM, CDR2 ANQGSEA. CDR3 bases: TGCAGCGTTGACAGGGGAGGCATTGGTGGCTACACCTTC. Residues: CSVDRGGIGGYTF. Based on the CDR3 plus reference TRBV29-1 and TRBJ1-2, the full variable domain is SAVISQKPSRDICQRGTSLTIQCQVDSQVTMMFWYRQQPGQSLTLIATANQGSEATYESGFVIDKFPISRPNLTFSTLTVSNMSPEDSSIYLCSVDRGGIGGYTFGSGTRLTVV.

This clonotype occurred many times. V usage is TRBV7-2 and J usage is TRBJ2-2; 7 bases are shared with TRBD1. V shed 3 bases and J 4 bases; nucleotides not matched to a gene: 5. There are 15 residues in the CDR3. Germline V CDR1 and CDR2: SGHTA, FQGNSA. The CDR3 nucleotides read TGTGCCAGCAGCTTCCGGGACAGACCCACCGGGGAGCTGTTTTTT. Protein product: CASSFRDRPTGELFF.

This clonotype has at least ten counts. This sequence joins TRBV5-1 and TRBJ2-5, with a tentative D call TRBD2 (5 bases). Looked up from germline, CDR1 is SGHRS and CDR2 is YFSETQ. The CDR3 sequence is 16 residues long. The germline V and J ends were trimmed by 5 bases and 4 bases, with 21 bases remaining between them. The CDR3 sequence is CASRVSHGEPGETQYF. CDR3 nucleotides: TGCGCCAGCAGGGTGTCACATGGGGAGCCAGGAGAGACCCAGTACTTC.

CDR3 loop: CASSSVEEMTEAFF. CDR3 in DNA: TGTGCCAGCAGCAGCGTTGAGGAGATGACTGAAGCTTTCTTT. This sequence joins TRBV7-6 and TRBJ1-1; D call uncertain. This CDR3 contains 14 residues. Germline lookup yields CDR1 SGHVS and CDR2 FNYEAQ. The V end lost 5 bases, the J end lost 5 bases, and 15 bases lay between the germline ends.

The CDR3 bases are TGTGCCAGCAGTGAACTAGACAGGGCAGATACGCAGTATTTT. It translates to CASSELDRADTQYF. This chain connects TRBV2 to TRBJ2-3; 7 bases are a match to TRBD1. The CDR3 extends over 14 amino acids. Germline trimming cut 2 bases from V and 4 bases from J; bases unmatched to any gene: 3. Germline-derived CDR1 and CDR2 are SNHLY and FYNNEI.

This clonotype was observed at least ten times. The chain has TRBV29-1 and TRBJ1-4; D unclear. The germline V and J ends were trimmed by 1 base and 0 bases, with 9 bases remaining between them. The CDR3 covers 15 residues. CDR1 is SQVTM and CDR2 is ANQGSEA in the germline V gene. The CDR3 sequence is CSVEGGVSTNEKLFF. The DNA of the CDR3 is TGCAGCGTTGAAGGGGGAGTCTCAACTAATGAAAAACTGTTTTTT.

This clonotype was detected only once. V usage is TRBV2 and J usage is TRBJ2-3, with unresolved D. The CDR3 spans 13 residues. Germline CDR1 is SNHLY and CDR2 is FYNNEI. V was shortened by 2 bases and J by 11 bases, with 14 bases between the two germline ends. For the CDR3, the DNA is TGTGCCAGCAGTGAATCTTGGCTGATAAGGCAGTATTTT. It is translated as CASSESWLIRQYF. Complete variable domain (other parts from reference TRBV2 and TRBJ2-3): EPEVTQTPSHQVTQMGQEVILRCVPISNHLYFYWYRQILGQKVEFLVSFYNNEISEKSEIFDDQFSVERPDGSNFTLKIRSTKLEDSAMYFCASSESWLIRQYFGPGTRLTVL.

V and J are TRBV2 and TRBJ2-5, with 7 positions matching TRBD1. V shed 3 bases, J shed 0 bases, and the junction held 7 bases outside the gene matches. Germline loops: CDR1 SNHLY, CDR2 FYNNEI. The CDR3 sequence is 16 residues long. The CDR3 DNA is TGTGCCAGCAGTGATCCGGGACAGATCAACCAAGAGACCCAGTACTTC. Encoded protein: CASSDPGQINQETQYF.

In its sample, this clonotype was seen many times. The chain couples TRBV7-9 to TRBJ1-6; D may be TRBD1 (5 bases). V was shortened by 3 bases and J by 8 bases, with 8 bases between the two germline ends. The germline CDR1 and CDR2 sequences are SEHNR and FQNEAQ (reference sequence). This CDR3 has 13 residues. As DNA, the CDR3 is TGTGCCAGCAGCTTTCTGGGGGATTCACCCCTCCACTTT. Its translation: CASSFLGDSPLHF.

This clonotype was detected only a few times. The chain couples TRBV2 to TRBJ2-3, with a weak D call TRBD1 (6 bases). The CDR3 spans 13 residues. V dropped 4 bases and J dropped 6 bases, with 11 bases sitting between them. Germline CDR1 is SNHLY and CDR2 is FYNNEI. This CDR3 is CASSAGERDTQYF. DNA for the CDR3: TGTGCCAGCAGTGCAGGGGAACGGGATACGCAGTATTTT.

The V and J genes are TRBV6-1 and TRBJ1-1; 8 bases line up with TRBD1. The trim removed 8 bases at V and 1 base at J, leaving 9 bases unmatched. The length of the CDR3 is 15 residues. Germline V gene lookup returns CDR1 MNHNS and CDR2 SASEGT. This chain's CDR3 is CASSTLDRANTEAFF. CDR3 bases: TGTGCCAGCTCAACCTTGGACAGGGCGAACACTGAAGCTTTCTTT.

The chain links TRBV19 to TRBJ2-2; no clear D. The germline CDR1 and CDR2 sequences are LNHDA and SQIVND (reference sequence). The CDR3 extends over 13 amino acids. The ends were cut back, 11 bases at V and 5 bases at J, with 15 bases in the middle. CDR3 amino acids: CAWSAQRTGELFF. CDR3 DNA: TGTGCCTGGAGTGCCCAGCGTACCGGGGAGCTGTTTTTT.

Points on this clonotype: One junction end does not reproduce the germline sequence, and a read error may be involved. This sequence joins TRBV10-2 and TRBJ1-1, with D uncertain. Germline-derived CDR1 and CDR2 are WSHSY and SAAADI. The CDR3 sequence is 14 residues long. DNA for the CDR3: TGTGCCTGCAGTTACTCGGCAGGAAACACTGAAGCTTTCTTT. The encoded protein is CACSYSAGNTEAFF.

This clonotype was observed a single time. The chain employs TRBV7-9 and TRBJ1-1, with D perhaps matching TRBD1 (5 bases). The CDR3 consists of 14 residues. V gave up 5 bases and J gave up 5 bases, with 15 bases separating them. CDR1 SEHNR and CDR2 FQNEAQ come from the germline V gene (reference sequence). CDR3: CASSGSGQGTEAFF. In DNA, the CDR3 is TGTGCCAGCAGCGGTAGTGGGCAGGGTACTGAAGCTTTCTTT.

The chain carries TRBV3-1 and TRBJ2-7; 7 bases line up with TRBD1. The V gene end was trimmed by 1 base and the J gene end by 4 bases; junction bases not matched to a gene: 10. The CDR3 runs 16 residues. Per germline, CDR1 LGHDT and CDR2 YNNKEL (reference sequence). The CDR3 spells CASSQVITGESYEQYF. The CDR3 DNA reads TGTGCCAGCAGCCAAGTAATAACAGGGGAATCGTACGAGCAGTACTTC.

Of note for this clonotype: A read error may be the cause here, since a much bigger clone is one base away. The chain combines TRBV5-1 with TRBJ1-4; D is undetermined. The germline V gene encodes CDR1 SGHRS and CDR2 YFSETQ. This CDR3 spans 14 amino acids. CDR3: CASSFEGSNEKLLF. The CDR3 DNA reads TGCGCCAGCAGCTTCGAGGGTTCGAATGAAAAACTGCTTTTT.

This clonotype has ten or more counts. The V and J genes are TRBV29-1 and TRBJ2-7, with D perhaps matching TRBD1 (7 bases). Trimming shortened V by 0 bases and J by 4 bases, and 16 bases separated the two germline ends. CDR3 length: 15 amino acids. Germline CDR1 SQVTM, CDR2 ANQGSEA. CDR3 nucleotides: TGCAGCGTTGAAGATCGGGCAGGGGGGTTTTACGAGCAGTACTTC. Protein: CSVEDRAGGFYEQYF.

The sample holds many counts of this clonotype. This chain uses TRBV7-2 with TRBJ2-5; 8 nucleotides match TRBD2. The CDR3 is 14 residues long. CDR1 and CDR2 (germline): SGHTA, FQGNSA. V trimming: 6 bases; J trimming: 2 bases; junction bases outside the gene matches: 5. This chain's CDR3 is CASSRSGTQETQYF. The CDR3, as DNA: TGTGCCAGCAGTCGTAGCGGGACACAAGAGACCCAGTACTTC.

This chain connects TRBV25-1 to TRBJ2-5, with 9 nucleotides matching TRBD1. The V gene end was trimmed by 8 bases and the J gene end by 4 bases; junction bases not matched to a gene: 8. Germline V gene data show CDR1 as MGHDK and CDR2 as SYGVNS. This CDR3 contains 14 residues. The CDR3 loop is CASSLRTGAETQYF. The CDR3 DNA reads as TGTGCCAGCTCACTCCGGACAGGGGCAGAGACCCAGTACTTC.

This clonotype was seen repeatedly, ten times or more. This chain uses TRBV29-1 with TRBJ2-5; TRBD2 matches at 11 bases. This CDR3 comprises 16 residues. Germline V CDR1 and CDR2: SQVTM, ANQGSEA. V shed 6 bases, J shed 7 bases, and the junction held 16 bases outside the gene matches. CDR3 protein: CSVPSWGLAAEGTQYF. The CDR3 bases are TGCAGCGTGCCGAGCTGGGGACTAGCGGCCGAAGGGACCCAGTACTTC.

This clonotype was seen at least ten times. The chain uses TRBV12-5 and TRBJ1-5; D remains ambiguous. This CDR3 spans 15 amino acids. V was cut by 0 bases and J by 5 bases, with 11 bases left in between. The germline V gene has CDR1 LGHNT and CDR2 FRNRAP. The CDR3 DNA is TGTGCTAGTGGTTTGGTGGAAGGTTCAGATCAGCCCCAGCATTTT. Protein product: CASGLVEGSDQPQHF.

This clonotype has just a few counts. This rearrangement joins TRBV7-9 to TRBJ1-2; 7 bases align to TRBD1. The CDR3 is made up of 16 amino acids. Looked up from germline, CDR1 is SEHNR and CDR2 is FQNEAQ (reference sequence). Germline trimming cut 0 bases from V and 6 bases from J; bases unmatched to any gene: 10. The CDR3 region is CASSLASGGLWNGYTF. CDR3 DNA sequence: TGTGCCAGCAGCTTAGCGTCAGGGGGGTTATGGAATGGCTACACCTTC. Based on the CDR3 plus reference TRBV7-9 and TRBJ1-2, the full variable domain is DTGVSQNPRHKITKRGQNVTFRCDPISEHNRLYWYRQTLGQGPEFLTYFQNEAQLEKSRLLSDRFSAERPKGSFSTLEIQRTEQGDSAMYLCASSLASGGLWNGYTFGSGTRLTVV.

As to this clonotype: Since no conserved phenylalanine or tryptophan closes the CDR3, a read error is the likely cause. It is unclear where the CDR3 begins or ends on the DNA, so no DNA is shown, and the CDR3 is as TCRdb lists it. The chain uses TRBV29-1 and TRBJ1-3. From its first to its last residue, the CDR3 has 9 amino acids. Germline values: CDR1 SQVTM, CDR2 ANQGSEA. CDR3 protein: CSVDGLGTS.

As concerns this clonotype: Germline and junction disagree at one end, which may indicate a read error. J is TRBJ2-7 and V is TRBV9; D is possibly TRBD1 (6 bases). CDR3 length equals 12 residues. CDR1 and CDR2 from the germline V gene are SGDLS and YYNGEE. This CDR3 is CASSASVAGDNF. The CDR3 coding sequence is TGTGCCAGCAGCGCATCGGTGGCAGGGGATAACTTC.

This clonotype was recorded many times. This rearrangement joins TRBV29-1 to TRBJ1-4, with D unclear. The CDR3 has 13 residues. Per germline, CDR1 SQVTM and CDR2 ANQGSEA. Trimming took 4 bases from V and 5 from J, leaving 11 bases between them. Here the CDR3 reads CSVGLDGNEKLFF. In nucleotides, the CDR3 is TGCAGCGTTGGCCTGGACGGGAATGAAAAACTGTTTTTT. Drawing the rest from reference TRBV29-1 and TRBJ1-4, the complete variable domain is SAVISQKPSRDICQRGTSLTIQCQVDSQVTMMFWYRQQPGQSLTLIATANQGSEATYESGFVIDKFPISRPNLTFSTLTVSNMSPEDSSIYLCSVGLDGNEKLFFGSGTQLSVL.

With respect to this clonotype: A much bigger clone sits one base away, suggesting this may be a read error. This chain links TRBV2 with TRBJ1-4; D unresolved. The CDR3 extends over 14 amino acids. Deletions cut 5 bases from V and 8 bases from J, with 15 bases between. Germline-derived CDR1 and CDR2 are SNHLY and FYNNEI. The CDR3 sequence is CASSQAPVKEKLFF. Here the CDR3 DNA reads TGTGCCAGCAGTCAGGCGCCTGTAAAGGAAAAACTGTTTTTT.